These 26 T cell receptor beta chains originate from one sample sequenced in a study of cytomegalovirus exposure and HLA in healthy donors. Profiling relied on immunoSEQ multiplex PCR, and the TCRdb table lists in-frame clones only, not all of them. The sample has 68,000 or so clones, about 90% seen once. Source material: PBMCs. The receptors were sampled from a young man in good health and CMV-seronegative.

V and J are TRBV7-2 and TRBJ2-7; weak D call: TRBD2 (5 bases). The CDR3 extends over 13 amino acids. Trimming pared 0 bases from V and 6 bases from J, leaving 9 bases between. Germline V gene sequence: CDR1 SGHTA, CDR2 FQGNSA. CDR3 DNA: TGTGCCAGCAGCTTAGCGCTTGGAGGCGAGCAGTACTTC. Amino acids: CASSLALGGEQYF. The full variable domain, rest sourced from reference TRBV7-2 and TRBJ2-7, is GAGVSQSPSNKVTEKGKDVELRCDPISGHTALYWYRQSLGQGLEFLIYFQGNSAPDKSGLPSDRFSAERTGGSVSTLTIQRTQQEDSAVYLCASSLALGGEQYFGPGTRLTVT.

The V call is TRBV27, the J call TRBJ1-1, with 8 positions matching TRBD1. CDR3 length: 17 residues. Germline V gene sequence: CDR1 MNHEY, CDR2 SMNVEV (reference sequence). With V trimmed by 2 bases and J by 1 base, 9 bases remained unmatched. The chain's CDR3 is CASSLVGGRGPNTEAFF. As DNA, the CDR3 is TGTGCCAGCAGTTTAGTTGGAGGCAGGGGGCCGAACACTGAAGCTTTCTTT.

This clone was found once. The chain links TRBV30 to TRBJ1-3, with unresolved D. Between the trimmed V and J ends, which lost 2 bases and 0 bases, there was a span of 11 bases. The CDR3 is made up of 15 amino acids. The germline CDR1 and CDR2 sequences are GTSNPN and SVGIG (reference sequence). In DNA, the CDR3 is TGTGCCTGGAGTCATGCACTGATCTCTGGAAACACCATATATTTT. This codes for CAWSHALISGNTIYF.

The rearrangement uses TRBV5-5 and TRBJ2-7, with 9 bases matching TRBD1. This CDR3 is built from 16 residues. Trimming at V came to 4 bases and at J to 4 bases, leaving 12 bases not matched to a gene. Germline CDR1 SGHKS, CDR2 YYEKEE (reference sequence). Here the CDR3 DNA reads TGTGCCAGCAGCGATGGACAGGGGACCTTTGCATACGAGCAGTACTTC. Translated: CASSDGQGTFAYEQYF.

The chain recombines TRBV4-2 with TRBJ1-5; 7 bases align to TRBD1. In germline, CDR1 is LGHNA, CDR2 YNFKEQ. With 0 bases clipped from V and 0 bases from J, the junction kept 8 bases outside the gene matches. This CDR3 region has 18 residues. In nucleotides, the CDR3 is TGTGCCAGCAGCCAAGAAGGGGCCGGGACAGTTAGCAATCAGCCCCAGCATTTT. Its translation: CASSQEGAGTVSNQPQHF.

CDR3 loop: CASSPIPGQGEQYF. As DNA, the CDR3 is TGTGCCAGTAGTCCCATTCCGGGACAAGGGGAGCAGTACTTC. The chain links TRBV19 to TRBJ2-7; weak D call: TRBD1 (6 bases). The V end lost 5 bases, the J end lost 7 bases, and 18 bases lay between the germline ends. The CDR3 has 14 residues. CDR1 LNHDA and CDR2 SQIVND come from the germline V gene (reference sequence).

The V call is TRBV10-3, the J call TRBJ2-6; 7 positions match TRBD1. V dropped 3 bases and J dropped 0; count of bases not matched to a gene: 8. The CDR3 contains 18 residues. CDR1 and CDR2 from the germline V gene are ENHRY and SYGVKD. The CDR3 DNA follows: TGTGCCATCAGTGATCCGACAGGGCTCAGCTCTGGGGCCAACGTCCTGACTTTC. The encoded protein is CAISDPTGLSSGANVLTF.

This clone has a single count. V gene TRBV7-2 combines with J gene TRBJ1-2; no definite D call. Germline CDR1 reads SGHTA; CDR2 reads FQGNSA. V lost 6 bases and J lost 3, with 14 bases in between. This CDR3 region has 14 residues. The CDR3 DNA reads TGTGCCAGCAGTCCCCCCATGAGGGACTATGGCTACACCTTC. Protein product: CASSPPMRDYGYTF.

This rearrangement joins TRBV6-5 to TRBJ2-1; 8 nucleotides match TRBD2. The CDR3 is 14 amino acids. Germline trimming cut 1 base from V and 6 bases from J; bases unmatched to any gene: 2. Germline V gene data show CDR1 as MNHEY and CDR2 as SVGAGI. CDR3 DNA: TGTGCCAGCAGTTACTGGGGGACTAGCAATGAGCAGTTCTTC. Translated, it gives CASSYWGTSNEQFF.

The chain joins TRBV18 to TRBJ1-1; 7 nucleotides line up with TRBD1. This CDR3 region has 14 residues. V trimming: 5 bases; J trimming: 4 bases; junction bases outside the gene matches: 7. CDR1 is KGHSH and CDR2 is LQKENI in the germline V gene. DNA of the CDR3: TGTGCCAGCTCAGCACGACAGGGAGTCACTGAAGCTTTCTTT. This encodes CASSARQGVTEAFF.

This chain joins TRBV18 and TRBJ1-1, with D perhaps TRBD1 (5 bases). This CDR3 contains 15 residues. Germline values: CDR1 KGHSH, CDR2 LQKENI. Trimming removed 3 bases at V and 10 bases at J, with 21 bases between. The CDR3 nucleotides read TGTGCCAGCTCACCTACCCGGGACTCAACCGGTGGAGCTTTCTTT. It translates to CASSPTRDSTGGAFF.

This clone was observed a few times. The chain's CDR3 is CASSLRQGGNTIYF. The CDR3 region has the DNA TGTGCCAGCAGCCTACGACAGGGCGGAAACACCATATATTTT. The chain has TRBV7-9 and TRBJ1-3; 7 bases line up with TRBD1. Germline values: CDR1 SEHNR, CDR2 FQNEAQ (reference sequence). J was trimmed by 4 bases and V by 5 bases; bases with no gene match: 5. The CDR3 is 14 residues long.

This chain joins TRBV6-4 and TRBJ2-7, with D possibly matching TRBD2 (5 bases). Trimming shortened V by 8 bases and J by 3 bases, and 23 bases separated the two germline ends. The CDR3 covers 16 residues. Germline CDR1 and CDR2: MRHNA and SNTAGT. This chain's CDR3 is CASAVWRTSPLYEQYF. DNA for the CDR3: TGTGCCAGCGCCGTTTGGCGGACTTCCCCCCTCTACGAGCAGTACTTC.

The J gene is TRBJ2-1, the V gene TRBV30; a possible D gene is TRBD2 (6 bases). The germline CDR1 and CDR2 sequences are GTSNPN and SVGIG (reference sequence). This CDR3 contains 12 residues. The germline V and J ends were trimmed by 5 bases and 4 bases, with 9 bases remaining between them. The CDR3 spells CAWGLRYNEQFF. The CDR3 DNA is TGTGCCTGGGGACTAAGATACAATGAGCAGTTCTTC. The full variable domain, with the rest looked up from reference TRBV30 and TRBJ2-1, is SQTIHQWPATLVQPVGSPLSLECTVEGTSNPNLYWYRQAAGRGLQLLFYSVGIGQISSEVPQNLSASRPQDRQFILSSKKLLLSDSGFYLCAWGLRYNEQFFGPGTRLTVL.

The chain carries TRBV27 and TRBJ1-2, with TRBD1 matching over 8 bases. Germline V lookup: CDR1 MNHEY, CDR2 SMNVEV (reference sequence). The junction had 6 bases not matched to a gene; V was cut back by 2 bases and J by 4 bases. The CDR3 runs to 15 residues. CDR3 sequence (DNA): TGTGCCAGCAGTTTAACGTCAGGGGGCGGCTATGGCTACACCTTC. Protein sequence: CASSLTSGGGYGYTF.

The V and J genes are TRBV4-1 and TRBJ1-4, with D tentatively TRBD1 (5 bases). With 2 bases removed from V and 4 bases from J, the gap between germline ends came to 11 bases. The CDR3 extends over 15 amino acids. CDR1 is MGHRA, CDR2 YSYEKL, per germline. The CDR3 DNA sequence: TGCGCCAGCAGCCAACAGGGATCGGGTAATGAAAAACTGTTTTTT. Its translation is CASSQQGSGNEKLFF.

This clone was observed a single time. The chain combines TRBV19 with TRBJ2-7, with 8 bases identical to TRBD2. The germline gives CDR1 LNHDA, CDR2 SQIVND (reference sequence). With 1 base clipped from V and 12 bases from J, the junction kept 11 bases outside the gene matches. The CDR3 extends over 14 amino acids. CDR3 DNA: TGTGCCAGTAGTATAGTCCGGGGAGCGGGAGTTCCGTACTTC. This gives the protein CASSIVRGAGVPYF.

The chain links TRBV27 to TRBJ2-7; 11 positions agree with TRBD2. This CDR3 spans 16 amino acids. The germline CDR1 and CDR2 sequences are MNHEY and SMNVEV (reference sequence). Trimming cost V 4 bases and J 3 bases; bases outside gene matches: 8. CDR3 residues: CASSSLLAGAFYEQYF. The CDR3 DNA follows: TGTGCCAGCAGTTCACTACTAGCGGGAGCCTTCTACGAGCAGTACTTC.

The CDR3 nucleotides are TGTGCCAGCAGCACCGGGACAGTTAACTATGGCTACACCTTC. This gives the protein CASSTGTVNYGYTF. V gene TRBV5-6 combines with J gene TRBJ1-2; 7 nucleotides line up with TRBD1. After removal of 4 bases from V and 1 base from J, the junction contained 4 bases not matched to a gene. Germline values: CDR1 SGHDT, CDR2 YYEEEE. CDR3 length equals 14 residues.

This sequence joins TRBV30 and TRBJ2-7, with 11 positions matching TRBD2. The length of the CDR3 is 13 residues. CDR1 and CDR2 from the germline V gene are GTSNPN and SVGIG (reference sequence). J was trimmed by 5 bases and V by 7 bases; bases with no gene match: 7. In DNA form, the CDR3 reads TGTGCCTCCAAAGGTAGCGGGAGGGACGAGCAGTACTTC. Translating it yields CASKGSGRDEQYF. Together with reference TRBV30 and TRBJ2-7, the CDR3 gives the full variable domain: SQTIHQWPATLVQPVGSPLSLECTVEGTSNPNLYWYRQAAGRGLQLLFYSVGIGQISSEVPQNLSASRPQDRQFILSSKKLLLSDSGFYLCASKGSGRDEQYFGPGTRLTVT.

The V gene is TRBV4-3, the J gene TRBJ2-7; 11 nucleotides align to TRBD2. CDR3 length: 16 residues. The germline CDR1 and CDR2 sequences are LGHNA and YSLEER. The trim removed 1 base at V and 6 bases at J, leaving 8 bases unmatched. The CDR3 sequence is CASSQVLAGEEREQYF. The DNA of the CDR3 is TGCGCCAGCAGCCAAGTACTAGCGGGAGAAGAGCGCGAGCAGTACTTC.

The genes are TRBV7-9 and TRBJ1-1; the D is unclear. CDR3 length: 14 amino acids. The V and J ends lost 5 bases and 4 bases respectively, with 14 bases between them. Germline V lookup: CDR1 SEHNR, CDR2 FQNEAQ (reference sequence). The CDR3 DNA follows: TGTGCCAGCAGCCCACGGGAGGGTGGCACTGAAGCTTTCTTT. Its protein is CASSPREGGTEAFF.

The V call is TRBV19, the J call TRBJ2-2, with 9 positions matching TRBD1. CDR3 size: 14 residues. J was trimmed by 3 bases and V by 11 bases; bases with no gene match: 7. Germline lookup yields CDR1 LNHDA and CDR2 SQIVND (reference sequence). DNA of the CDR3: TGTGCCGCCCGGGGACAGGGCTACACCGGGGAGCTGTTTTTT. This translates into CAARGQGYTGELFF.

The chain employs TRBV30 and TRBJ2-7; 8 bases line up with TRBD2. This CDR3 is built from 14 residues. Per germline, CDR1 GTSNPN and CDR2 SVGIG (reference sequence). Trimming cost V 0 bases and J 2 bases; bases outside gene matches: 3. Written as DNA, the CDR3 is TGTGCCTGGAGTGTACGCGGGAGGCCCTACGAGCAGTACTTC. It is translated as CAWSVRGRPYEQYF.

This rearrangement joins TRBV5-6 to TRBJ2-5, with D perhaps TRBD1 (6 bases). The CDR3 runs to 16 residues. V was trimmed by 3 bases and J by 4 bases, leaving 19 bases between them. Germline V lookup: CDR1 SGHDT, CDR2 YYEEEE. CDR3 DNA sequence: TGTGCCAGCAGCTCTTACCGACTTACAGGGACAGAGACCCAGTACTTC. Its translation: CASSSYRLTGTETQYF.

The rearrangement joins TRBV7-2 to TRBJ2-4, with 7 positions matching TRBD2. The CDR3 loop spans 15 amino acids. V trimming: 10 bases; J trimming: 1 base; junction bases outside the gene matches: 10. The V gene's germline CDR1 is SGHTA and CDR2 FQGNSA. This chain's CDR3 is CATRPGGVAKNIQYF. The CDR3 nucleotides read TGTGCCACCCGGCCTGGGGGGGTGGCCAAAAACATTCAGTACTTC.